One TCR beta chain is described in this entry. Its target is not known. Germline CDR1 MNHEY, CDR2 SVGAGI. Trimming left V 0 bases short and J 2 bases short, with 8 bases between. CDR3 size: 14 residues. The data are from a study of tumor-infiltrating lymphocytes in glioblastoma multiforme. Three nested ARM-PCR rounds with V-beta and C-beta primers built TCRB libraries. No unique molecular identifiers were described for these TCRB libraries. TCRdb passed the multiplex PCR reads through MiXCR, listing each CDR3 protein once. The sample has 13,000 or so distinct CDR3 sequences; 66% are singletons. The study, taken as a whole, reports: Clone frequencies may be distorted by unequal TCR transcripts per cell. Functional subtype sorting of these T cells was not performed. TCR plus mutation findings rest on a single glioblastoma patient.

The TCR sequence derives from a male donor with glioblastoma. Sequencing used brain tumor tissue. The chain joins TRBV6-5 to TRBJ2-7; D uncertain. This chain's CDR3 is CASSYSWPTYEQYF. CDR3 coding DNA: TGTGCCAGCAGTTACTCGTGGCCAACCTACGAGCAGTACTTC.